This TCR beta chain was sequenced in a study of blood T cell repertoires in COVID-19. Study background: From T cells, B-cell-depleted T cells, or PBMCs came the material, which was cDNA or gDNA.

In the study's own analysis: Quantification of nucleated cells was approximated via reference gene primer amplification. Repertoires were generated with immunoSEQ multiplex PCR, while TCRdb's copy carries only in-frame clones and drops some. V and J calls and clone size are those listed in that table; D and trimming were worked out from the DNA. The sample comprises a few hundred thousand clones, 80% to 85% of which are singletons, and approximately 5.4% rests with the top ten. The specimen was peripheral blood. This sequence was found in a human donor in a cohort sampled during active COVID-19.

Here the CDR3 DNA reads TGTGCCACCAGCTCAAGACAGGGTATCGCCAATGAGCAGTTCTTC. Its translation is CATSSRQGIANEQFF. The chain joins TRBV15 to TRBJ2-1, with 7 bases aligning to TRBD1. The length of the CDR3 is 15 residues. V trimming: 5 bases; J trimming: 6 bases; junction bases outside the gene matches: 10. The germline V gene encodes CDR1 LNHNV and CDR2 YYDKDF (reference sequence). Supplemented by reference TRBV15 and TRBJ2-1, the full variable domain reads DAMVIQNPRYQVTQFGKPVTLSCSQTLNHNVMYWYQQKSSQAPKLLFHYYDKDFNNEADTPDNFQSRRPNTSFCFLDIRSPGLGDTAMYLCATSSRQGIANEQFFGPGTRLTVL.